This T cell receptor beta chain comes out of a study of T-cell memory formation after mild COVID-19 (dated by TCRdb to the early 2020s). Regarding the study in general: Most TCR sequence clusters were specific to one of the two donors. In two donors, T-cell clones that expanded and contracted after mild COVID-19 were followed by sequencing TCRalpha and TCRbeta repertoires longitudinally. The cohort was made up of two young adult volunteers, one female and one male, who were previously healthy. The investigation overall reported the following: The second-wave clones that peaked on day 37 were not confirmed to be SARS-CoV-2 specific. Contracting CD4+ clones turned up mainly in the CM and EM memory subsets, whereas EMRA was where CD8+ clones were enriched. The detection of some responding clones in pre-infection memory suggests that pre-existing cross-reactive memory T cells joined the SARS-CoV-2 response. Only a couple of mild cases were covered by the study, and larger cohorts that include severe cases with pre-infection samples were considered necessary. From day 15 to 85, contracting clones showed balanced CD4/CD8 phenotypes, whereas a second wave of clones that expanded from day 15 to 37 leaned towards CD4+.

PBMCs were isolated by Ficoll-Paque density gradient centrifugation. This clonotype has a handful of counts. Its antigen is still unknown. No much larger clone is present one base from it, and per-base qualities are unavailable. For this chain, trimming is 1 base at the V end and 2 bases at the J end, and the number of junction bases without a gene match is 6. The CDR3 spans 16 residues, from the cysteine through the phenylalanine. Just the 48-base CDR3 DNA is kept, in frame starting at base 1. The germline V gene encodes CDR1 LGHDT and CDR2 YNNKEL (reference sequence). For sequencing, an Illumina NovaSeq 6000 was employed. Using 5'RACE with constant-segment primers, TCRalpha and TCRbeta cDNA libraries were constructed, with sample barcodes and unique molecular identifiers added in the process. Trizol reagent was used to extract RNA from every sample. Libraries were amplified in two PCR steps, with a second sample barcode and Illumina TruSeq adapters added in the second step. Sequencing of the libraries was done on an Illumina NovaSeq, producing 2 x 150 bp paired-end reads. Processing in the source paper ran as follows. The reads were demultiplexed and collapsed into UMI-guided consensus sequences using migec v1.2.7. Using mixcr v2.1.11, the UMI consensuses were aligned to TRA and TRB V and J templates and assembled into clonotypes. Clonotypes were classified as expanded or contracted when called significant by both edgeR and NoisET, with noise models trained on biological replicates. For edgeR calls, a false discovery rate-adjusted p below 0.01 and a log2 fold-change threshold of 1 were applied. As an exploratory analysis of dynamics, PCA with hierarchical clustering was applied to max-normalized trajectories of the 1000 most abundant clonotypes. The CD4 or CD8 phenotype of responding clones was assigned using the separately sequenced CD4+ and CD8+ repertoires. Using fastp at Q25 and MiXCR, TCRdb reprocessed the public reads and kept productive beta chains. Identical CDR3 protein sequences are pooled into one entry, listed with their most common genes and DNA. The authors' filters were not applied to this entry. The sample contains about 390,000 distinct CDR3 sequences, approximately 16% of them found a single time. Jointly, the top ten make up roughly 21% of the sample.

The TCR was taken from a man aged 18 to 30 who had mild COVID-19 (a few samples of this study predate the infection). The sample titles of this study are shuffled in the database, so cell type and time point are left out; the donor was told from shared clones. Material for sequencing was PBMCs or a T cell subset sorted from them (not recorded which). The chain was built from TRBV3-1 and TRBJ2-5; 8 of the junction bases match TRBD2. The nucleotide sequence reads as follows: TGTGCCAGCAGCCAAGTATGGAGCGGGGGACAAGAGACCCAGTACTTC. Its translation is CASSQVWSGGQETQYF.